This T cell receptor beta chain was recorded in a study of CDR3 diversity in severe acne. Germline CDR1 WNHNN, CDR2 SYGVQD (reference sequence). The CDR3 covers 13 residues. TCRdb ran MiXCR on the PCR reads and lists one entry per CDR3 protein. This sample has about 97,000 distinct CDR3 sequences, with about half found just once. Remarks on this clonotype: At one of its ends the junction is not consistent with the germline gene, which may arise from a read error.

Sequencing used blood. The source is a male donor with acne. The rearrangement uses TRBV10-1 and TRBJ2-7; maybe TRBD1 (6 bases). DNA for the CDR3: TGTGCCAGCACCCTAGTCAGGGGCAGCGAGCAGTACTTC. Its protein is CASTLVRGSEQYF.